This TCR beta chain is from a study of T cells in Graves' hyperthyroidism and ophthalmopathy. RNA transcripts were the template for amplifying TCR beta CDR3 regions. The primer set for the first-round RT-PCR of the TCR CDR3 was HTBI. TCRdb passed the multiplex PCR reads through MiXCR, listing each CDR3 protein once. The table has about 700,000 distinct CDR3 sequences, 13% to 15% seen once. Note on this clonotype: A clone one base away is much larger, so this may be a read error.

Sequencing used blood. The receptor's source is a woman aged 18-30 years with Graves' hyperthyroidism.

The CDR3 here is CASSTSGTGPPYEQFF. DNA for the CDR3: TGCGCCAGCAGCACAAGCGGGACAGGGCCCCCCTACGAGCAGTTCTTC. The chain is built from TRBV5-1 and TRBJ2-7; TRBD1 aligns across 9 bases. Matching the DNA end better, TRBJ2-1 makes the J call doubtful. The CDR3 length is 16 residues. Germline CDR1 and CDR2: SGHRS and YFSETQ.